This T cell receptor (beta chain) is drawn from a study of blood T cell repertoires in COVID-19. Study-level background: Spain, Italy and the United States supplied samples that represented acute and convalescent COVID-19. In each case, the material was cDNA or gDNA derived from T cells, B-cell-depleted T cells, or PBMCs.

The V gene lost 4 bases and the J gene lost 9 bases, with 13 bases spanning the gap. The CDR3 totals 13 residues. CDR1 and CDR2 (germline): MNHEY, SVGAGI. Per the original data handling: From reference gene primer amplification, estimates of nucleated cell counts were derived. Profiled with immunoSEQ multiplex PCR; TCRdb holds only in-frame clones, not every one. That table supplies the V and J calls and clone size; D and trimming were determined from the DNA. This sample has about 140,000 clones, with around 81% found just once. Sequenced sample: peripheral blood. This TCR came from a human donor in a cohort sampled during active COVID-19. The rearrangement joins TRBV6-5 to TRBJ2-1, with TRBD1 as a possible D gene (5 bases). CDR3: CASSLTAHGEQFF. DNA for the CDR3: TGTGCCAGCAGTTTGACAGCCCACGGTGAGCAGTTCTTC.